Shown below are 24 T cell receptor beta chains from a single sample sequenced in a study of blood T cell repertoires in COVID-19. The table came from immunoSEQ multiplex PCR; TCRdb's copy has only in-frame clones and leaves some out. The sample yields roughly 170,000 clones, roughly nine tenths seen once. The sample consisted of peripheral blood. The receptors were sampled from a man aged 70 or older with active or convalescent COVID-19.

DNA of the CDR3: TGTGCCAGCAGTTTTCTAGGACAGGAGAACTATGGCTACACCTTC. Amino acid sequence: CASSFLGQENYGYTF. The chain couples TRBV28 to TRBJ1-2, with 7 bases lining up with TRBD1. The CDR3 length is 15 residues. The V gene end was trimmed by 3 bases and the J gene end by 2 bases; junction bases not matched to a gene: 6. The V gene's germline CDR1 is MDHEN and CDR2 SYDVKM.

This clone was found a few times. This rearrangement joins TRBV7-2 to TRBJ1-3; possibly TRBD1 for D (5 bases). Germline V gene sequence: CDR1 SGHTA, CDR2 FQGNSA. CDR3 length: 15 residues. Trimming left V 3 bases short and J 0 bases short, with 9 bases between. The CDR3 bases are TGTGCCAGCAGCTTCAACAGGTTCTCTGGAAACACCATATATTTT. This sequence encodes CASSFNRFSGNTIYF.

The gene calls are TRBV3-1 (or the pseudogene TRBV3-2) and TRBJ2-5; 12 bases fit TRBD2. Germline V CDR1 and CDR2: LGHDT, YNNKEL (reference sequence). After removal of 1 base from V and 0 bases from J, the junction contained 6 bases not matched to a gene. The CDR3 is 18 amino acids. The CDR3 DNA reads TGTGCCAGCAGCCAAGGGCTAGCGGGGGGGAGAGACCAAGAGACCCAGTACTTC. Translated, it gives CASSQGLAGGRDQETQYF.

The chain combines TRBV24-1 with TRBJ1-5, with TRBD1 as a possible D gene (5 bases). The V gene lost 4 bases and the J gene lost 7 bases, with 13 bases spanning the gap. The germline CDR1 and CDR2 sequences are KGHDR and SFDVKD. The CDR3 runs to 14 residues. This CDR3 reads CATSDSQGFQPQHF. The CDR3 nucleotides are TGTGCCACCAGTGACTCCCAGGGTTTCCAGCCCCAGCATTTT.

The chain uses TRBV16 and TRBJ1-5; no definite D call. Trimming shortened V by 4 bases and J by 4 bases, and 14 bases separated the two germline ends. The CDR3 length is 15 residues. The V gene's germline CDR1 is KGHSY and CDR2 FQNENV. In DNA form, the CDR3 reads TGTGCCAGCAGCCCCACGTTCGGGTCGAATCAGCCCCAGCATTTT. Translated, it gives CASSPTFGSNQPQHF.

This chain joins TRBV14 and TRBJ2-5; D call uncertain. The V and J ends lost 3 bases and 2 bases respectively, with 16 bases between them. The CDR3 has 16 amino acids. CDR1 is SGHDN, CDR2 FVKESK, per germline. The CDR3 sequence is CASSQAWAFSQETQYF. As DNA, the CDR3 is TGTGCCAGCAGCCAGGCGTGGGCCTTTAGTCAAGAGACCCAGTACTTC. Filled out from reference TRBV14 and TRBJ2-5, the complete variable domain reads EAGVTQFPSHSVIEKGQTVTLRCDPISGHDNLYWYRRVMGKEIKFLLHFVKESKQDESGMPNNRFLAERTGGTYSTLKVQPAELEDSGVYFCASSQAWAFSQETQYFGPGTRLLVL.

The J gene is TRBJ1-1, the V gene TRBV19; 7 nucleotides align to TRBD1. This CDR3 region has 15 residues. V lost 3 bases and J lost 3; bases outside the gene matches: 7. Germline CDR1 LNHDA, CDR2 SQIVND (reference sequence). The CDR3 DNA reads as TGTGCCAGTAGTATTAAAAGGGGGCCGGACACTGAAGCTTTCTTT. Protein: CASSIKRGPDTEAFF.

V is TRBV6-5 and J is TRBJ2-7; 8 bases are shared with TRBD2. The CDR3 sequence is 15 residues long. The trim removed 6 bases at V and 3 bases at J, leaving 10 bases unmatched. Germline assignment: CDR1 MNHEY and CDR2 SVGAGI. The CDR3 reads CASSPPGGKSYEQYF. CDR3 coding DNA: TGTGCCAGCAGCCCCCCGGGGGGGAAGAGCTACGAGCAGTACTTC.

The chain uses TRBV6-5 and TRBJ2-7, with TRBD2 matching 10 bases. V dropped 5 bases and J dropped 0; count of bases not matched to a gene: 4. Germline V gene data show CDR1 as MNHEY and CDR2 as SVGAGI. The CDR3 loop spans 15 amino acids. The chain's CDR3 is CASSISGGTSYEQYF. The CDR3 region has the DNA TGTGCCAGCAGTATTAGCGGGGGGACCTCCTACGAGCAGTACTTC.

The chain recombines TRBV24-1 with TRBJ2-1; tentative D call: TRBD2 (5 bases). The CDR3 has 13 residues. CDR1 is KGHDR and CDR2 is SFDVKD in the germline V gene. Between the trimmed V and J ends, which lost 8 bases and 1 base, there was a span of 8 bases. Here the CDR3 reads CATTDFSYNEQFF. CDR3 nucleotide sequence: TGTGCCACCACGGACTTTTCCTACAATGAGCAGTTCTTC.

The chain links TRBV6-2 or TRBV6-3 to TRBJ1-1, with TRBD1 as a possible D gene (5 bases). The CDR3 sequence is 14 residues long. Deletions cut 6 bases from V and 10 bases from J, with 21 bases between. Germline V gene data show CDR1 as MNHEY and CDR2 as SVGEGT. CDR3 protein: CASSNYPGDRGAFF. The CDR3 nucleotides read TGTGCCAGCAGCAATTACCCGGGGGACCGCGGAGCTTTCTTT.

As DNA, the CDR3 is TGTGCCAGCAGTTTCCTCGGACAGGCGGGAGAGACCCAGTACTTC. Translating it yields CASSFLGQAGETQYF. The chain carries TRBV27 and TRBJ2-5; 7 bases are a match to TRBD1. The CDR3 is made up of 15 amino acids. V shed 3 bases and J 4 bases; nucleotides not matched to a gene: 8. The germline V gene has CDR1 MNHEY and CDR2 SMNVEV (reference sequence).

V gene TRBV6-5 combines with J gene TRBJ1-4; 7 bases map to TRBD1. The junction had 4 bases not matched to a gene; V was cut back by 6 bases and J by 3 bases. The CDR3 spans 14 residues. Germline CDR1 and CDR2: MNHEY and SVGAGI. In nucleotides, the CDR3 is TGTGCCAGCAGACCACAGGGGCCTAATGAAAAACTGTTTTTT. Amino acid sequence: CASRPQGPNEKLFF.

V gene TRBV2 combines with J gene TRBJ1-1; D is unclear. CDR1 and CDR2 from the germline V gene are SNHLY and FYNNEI. The CDR3 consists of 13 residues. The V end was cut by 11 bases, the J end by 2 bases, with 15 bases between. This CDR3 is CAGKPVSNTEAFF. The CDR3 region has the DNA TGTGCCGGCAAGCCTGTTTCCAACACTGAAGCTTTCTTT.

This clone was observed a handful of times. The chain carries TRBV30 and TRBJ1-3, with 7 bases matching TRBD1. Per the germline V gene, CDR1 is GTSNPN and CDR2 is SVGIG (reference sequence). The CDR3 has 17 amino acids. Trimming took 2 bases from V and 0 from J; bases not matched to a gene: 10. DNA for the CDR3: TGTGCCTGGAGTTCCTCCCGGACAGGCACCTCTGGAAACACCATATATTTT. Protein: CAWSSSRTGTSGNTIYF.

The V call is TRBV7-2, the J call TRBJ2-1, with 8 positions matching TRBD1. V trimming: 3 bases; J trimming: 3 bases; junction bases outside the gene matches: 4. The CDR3 extends over 15 amino acids. Germline V lookup: CDR1 SGHTA, CDR2 FQGNSA. CDR3 in DNA: TGTGCCAGCAGCTTCCACAGGGGGATCTACAATGAGCAGTTCTTC. Protein sequence: CASSFHRGIYNEQFF.

V gene TRBV5-1 combines with J gene TRBJ1-6, with TRBD1 matching 7 bases. Trimming cost V 4 bases and J 6 bases; bases outside gene matches: 4. The germline V gene encodes CDR1 SGHRS and CDR2 YFSETQ. CDR3 length: 14 amino acids. CDR3 amino acids: CASSERQGNSPLHF. CDR3 nucleotide sequence: TGCGCCAGCAGCGAGCGACAGGGTAATTCACCCCTCCACTTT.

This clone was seen a single time. V is TRBV7-3 and J is TRBJ2-1; 8 nucleotides align to TRBD2. Germline lookup yields CDR1 SGHTA and CDR2 FQGTGA. J lost 2 bases, V lost 0 bases, and 6 bases had no gene match. There are 17 residues in the CDR3. The DNA of the CDR3 is TGTGCCAGCAGCTTAACACCAGCGGGAGCCACCTACAATGAGCAGTTCTTC. Amino acids: CASSLTPAGATYNEQFF.

This clone was detected only once. The chain couples TRBV27 to TRBJ1-4; D not resolved. CDR3 length: 17 residues. Trimming cost V 2 bases and J 7 bases, with 20 bases left between them. Germline CDR1 reads MNHEY; CDR2 reads SMNVEV (reference sequence). The CDR3 sequence: CASSLLGKGGYGEKLFF. DNA for the CDR3: TGTGCCAGCAGTTTACTGGGGAAAGGAGGTTACGGTGAAAAACTGTTTTTT.

This clone was observed a few times. This chain connects TRBV6-5 to TRBJ1-3; perhaps TRBD1 as D (6 bases). CDR3 size: 15 residues. Germline CDR1 is MNHEY and CDR2 is SVGAGI. V lost 2 bases, J lost 0 bases, and 8 bases lay in between. This chain's CDR3 is CASSYGQISGNTIYF. Here the CDR3 DNA reads TGTGCCAGCAGTTACGGACAGATCTCTGGAAACACCATATATTTT.

CDR3 region: CASSYDRGFSEAFF. The CDR3, as DNA: TGTGCCAGCAGTTACGACAGGGGTTTTTCTGAAGCTTTCTTT. The chain is built from TRBV6-5 and TRBJ1-1; 8 nucleotides agree with TRBD1. The V gene's germline CDR1 is MNHEY and CDR2 SVGAGI. V trimming: 2 bases; J trimming: 6 bases; junction bases outside the gene matches: 5. There are 14 residues in the CDR3.

V gene TRBV28 combines with J gene TRBJ2-2, with 8 bases fitting TRBD2. The CDR3 is 15 amino acids. Germline V gives CDR1 MDHEN, CDR2 SYDVKM. J was trimmed by 2 bases and V by 4 bases; bases with no gene match: 3. The CDR3 DNA follows: TGTGCCAGCAGTTCGGGGGGGTTTAACACCGGGGAGCTGTTTTTT. Residues: CASSSGGFNTGELFF.

CDR3 DNA sequence: TGTGCCAGCAGCCAATACCCCGGGTCGCGGCCCCTCCACTTT. This sequence encodes CASSQYPGSRPLHF. This chain joins TRBV3-1 (or the pseudogene TRBV3-2) and TRBJ1-6; unclear D gene. From germline, CDR1 is LGHDT and CDR2 YNNKEL (reference sequence). This CDR3 is built from 14 residues. V was pared by 2 bases and J by 13 bases, with 15 bases between.

The chain couples TRBV9 to TRBJ2-3; 7 positions match TRBD1. Germline loops: CDR1 SGDLS, CDR2 YYNGEE. After removal of 3 bases from V and 2 bases from J, the junction contained 12 bases not matched to a gene. CDR3 length equals 17 residues. CDR3 protein: CASSGTGRPSFTDTQYF. Here the CDR3 DNA reads TGTGCCAGCAGCGGGACAGGCAGACCCTCTTTCACAGATACGCAGTATTTT.